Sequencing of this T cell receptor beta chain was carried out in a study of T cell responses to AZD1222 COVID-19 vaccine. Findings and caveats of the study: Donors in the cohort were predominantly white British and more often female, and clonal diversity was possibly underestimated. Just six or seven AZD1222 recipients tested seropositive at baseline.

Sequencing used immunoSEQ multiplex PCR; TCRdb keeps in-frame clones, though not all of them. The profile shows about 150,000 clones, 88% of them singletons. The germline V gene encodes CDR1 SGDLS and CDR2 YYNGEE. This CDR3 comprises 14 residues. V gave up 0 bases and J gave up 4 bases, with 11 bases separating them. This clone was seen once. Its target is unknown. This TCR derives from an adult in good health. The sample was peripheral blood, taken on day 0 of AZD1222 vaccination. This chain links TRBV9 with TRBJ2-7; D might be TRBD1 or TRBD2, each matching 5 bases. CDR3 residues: CASSVGNEGYEQYF. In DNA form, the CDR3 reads TGTGCCAGCAGCGTAGGTAACGAGGGGTACGAGCAGTACTTC.